The 24 T cell receptor beta chains presented below share a single source sample, sequenced in a study of cytomegalovirus exposure and HLA in healthy donors. In the PCR, 60 Vbeta and 13 Jbeta primers were used. Profiled with immunoSEQ multiplex PCR; TCRdb holds only in-frame clones, not every one. The sample includes 150,000 or so clones, 60% to 85% of them seen just once. Sequenced: PBMCs. All receptors come from a woman aged 40 to 50 in good health and CMV-seronegative.

The chain has TRBV13 and TRBJ2-7; maybe TRBD2 (6 bases). Per the germline V gene, CDR1 is PRHDT and CDR2 is FYEKMQ (reference sequence). This CDR3 has 15 residues. Trimming pared 4 bases from V and 6 bases from J, leaving 19 bases between. The CDR3 loop reads CASSWDGSLLAEQYF. In nucleotides, the CDR3 is TGTGCCAGCAGCTGGGACGGGAGCCTCCTTGCCGAGCAGTACTTC.

V usage is TRBV6-1 and J usage is TRBJ2-3; the match to TRBD2 covers 8 bases. J lost 5 bases, V lost 6 bases, and 1 base had no gene match. The CDR3 length is 12 residues. The germline V gene encodes CDR1 MNHNS and CDR2 SASEGT. CDR3 nucleotides: TGTGCCAGCAGCCTAGCGGGAGATACGCAGTATTTT. Protein: CASSLAGDTQYF.

This chain connects TRBV9 to TRBJ2-5, with D perhaps matching TRBD1 (6 bases). Looked up from germline, CDR1 is SGDLS and CDR2 is YYNGEE. V dropped 2 bases and J dropped 2 bases, with 28 bases sitting between them. The length of the CDR3 is 20 residues. The chain's CDR3 is CASSVSTGQNLIPGQETQYF. DNA for the CDR3: TGTGCCAGCAGCGTTAGTACTGGACAGAACCTCATCCCGGGGCAAGAGACCCAGTACTTC.

The chain carries TRBV6-1 and TRBJ2-7; 7 nucleotides match TRBD1. CDR1 is MNHNS, CDR2 SASEGT, per germline. Losses at the gene ends were 1 base for V and 7 bases for J; bases not matched to a gene: 10. This CDR3 is 15 amino acids long. The CDR3 DNA follows: TGTGCCAGCAGTGAAGGGACAGGCATACCGTGGGAGCAGTACTTC. Its protein is CASSEGTGIPWEQYF.

The V and J genes are TRBV20-1 and TRBJ2-5; possible D gene TRBD2, 5 bases. With 7 bases removed from V and 9 bases from J, the gap between germline ends came to 15 bases. Germline values: CDR1 DFQATT, CDR2 SNEGSKA (reference sequence). This CDR3 has 11 amino acids. This CDR3 is CSVMRLDSQYF. In DNA form, the CDR3 reads TGCAGTGTTATGCGTCTGGACTCCCAGTACTTC.

This clone was seen a handful of times. The chain uses TRBV25-1 and TRBJ1-1; D not certain. V lost 0 bases and J 2 bases, leaving 7 bases between the germline ends. The length of the CDR3 is 14 residues. Germline V lookup: CDR1 MGHDK, CDR2 SYGVNS. CDR3: CASSEYQANTEAFF. CDR3 nucleotides: TGTGCCAGCAGTGAATACCAGGCTAACACTGAAGCTTTCTTT.

The CDR3 nucleotides read TGTGCCAGCAGCCCCCGGTTTATCCCAGGGGACATTCAGTACTTC. The encoded protein is CASSPRFIPGDIQYF. V usage is TRBV7-2 and J usage is TRBJ2-4; tentatively, D is TRBD1 (6 bases). V was shortened by 5 bases and J by 8 bases, with 19 bases between the two germline ends. CDR1 SGHTA and CDR2 FQGNSA come from the germline V gene. The CDR3 is 15 amino acids.

This chain joins TRBV29-1 and TRBJ2-1; D possibly corresponds to TRBD1 (7 bases). Germline V gene sequence: CDR1 SQVTM, CDR2 ANQGSEA. The germline V and J ends were trimmed by 6 bases and 5 bases, with 20 bases remaining between them. The CDR3 length is 15 residues. The chain's CDR3 is CSVAKGASADNEQFF. CDR3 bases: TGCAGCGTCGCGAAGGGGGCTAGCGCGGACAATGAGCAGTTCTTC.

This chain links TRBV2 with TRBJ1-5, with 8 bases identical to TRBD1. V shed 5 bases and J 4 bases; nucleotides not matched to a gene: 7. CDR3 length: 15 amino acids. The germline V gene has CDR1 SNHLY and CDR2 FYNNEI. The CDR3 is CASSKVGDRNQPQHF. The CDR3 DNA sequence: TGTGCCAGCAGTAAGGTAGGGGACAGGAATCAGCCCCAGCATTTT.

The chain has TRBV27 and TRBJ2-3; 7 positions match TRBD2. V shed 3 bases, J shed 1 base, and the junction held 7 bases outside the gene matches. Germline assignment: CDR1 MNHEY and CDR2 SMNVEV (reference sequence). There are 16 residues in the CDR3. Here the CDR3 DNA reads TGTGCCAGCAGTTTGATCTTCAGCGGGGGCACAGATACGCAGTATTTT. Its protein product is CASSLIFSGGTDTQYF.

This chain joins TRBV21-1 and TRBJ2-7; TRBD2, the table's D call, was not compared with the DNA. TRBV21-1 is labeled a pseudogene. The CDR3 runs 13 residues. The CDR3 sequence is CASSGTSGYEQYF. CDR3 sequence (DNA): TGTGCCAGCTCCGGGACTAGCGGCTACGAGCAGTACTTC.

The chain combines TRBV9 with TRBJ2-1; a possible D gene is TRBD2 (6 bases). This CDR3 has 15 residues. Trimming took 0 bases from V and 4 from J, leaving 11 bases between them. In germline, CDR1 is SGDLS, CDR2 YYNGEE. The CDR3 loop is CASSVGLAWYNEQFF. The CDR3, as DNA: TGTGCCAGCAGCGTAGGGCTAGCGTGGTACAATGAGCAGTTCTTC. The whole variable domain, filled in from reference TRBV9 and TRBJ2-1, reads DSGVTQTPKHLITATGQRVTLRCSPRSGDLSVYWYQQSLDQGLQFLIQYYNGEERAKGNILERFSAQQFPDLHSELNLSSLELGDSALYFCASSVGLAWYNEQFFGPGTRLTVL.

CDR3 nucleotide sequence: TGTGCCAGCAGCTTAGGGGCCCGGAAGGGCAATCAGCCCCAGCATTTT. Amino acid sequence: CASSLGARKGNQPQHF. The chain has TRBV7-8 and TRBJ1-5; D gene ambiguous. Per germline, CDR1 SGHVS and CDR2 FQNEAQ. Trimming took off 1 base at V and 2 bases at J, with 12 bases between the two ends. The CDR3 is 16 amino acids. The full variable domain, its missing parts supplied by reference TRBV7-8 and TRBJ1-5, is GAGVSQSPRYKVAKRGQDVALRCDPISGHVSLFWYQQALGQGPEFLTYFQNEAQLDKSGLPSDRFFAERPEGSVSTLKIQRTQQEDSAVYLCASSLGARKGNQPQHFGDGTRLSIL.

CDR3 in DNA: TGTGCCAGCAGTAAGACTAGCGGGGGGGACAATGAGCAGTTCTTC. Its protein product is CASSKTSGGDNEQFF. This chain uses TRBV6-6 with TRBJ2-1; 14 bases match TRBD2. Per germline, CDR1 MNHNY and CDR2 SVGAGI (reference sequence). The CDR3 is 15 amino acids. V was pared by 5 bases and J by 5 bases, with 2 bases of the junction left unmatched.

V is TRBV10-3 and J is TRBJ1-2; D not certain. The CDR3 spans 15 residues. Germline V lookup: CDR1 ENHRY, CDR2 SYGVKD. Trimming stripped 0 bases from V and 2 bases from J, with 10 bases between. The CDR3 spells CAISESPTRNYGYTF. CDR3 sequence (DNA): TGTGCCATCAGTGAGTCCCCCACCCGGAACTATGGCTACACCTTC.

J is TRBJ1-1 and V is TRBV11-2; 8 bases line up with TRBD1. V dropped 5 bases and J dropped 10; count of bases not matched to a gene: 9. The germline gives CDR1 SGHAT, CDR2 FQNNGV. The CDR3 consists of 13 residues. In DNA form, the CDR3 reads TGTGCCAGCAGCGGTCGGACAGGGTTGTCAGCTTTCTTT. Translated: CASSGRTGLSAFF.

The rearrangement uses TRBV6-1 and TRBJ1-1; 7 bases are shared with TRBD1. CDR1 and CDR2 from the germline V gene are MNHNS and SASEGT. The length of the CDR3 is 13 residues. The trim removed 7 bases at V and 8 bases at J, leaving 10 bases unmatched. The CDR3 loop reads CASTSDRSREAFF. CDR3 bases: TGTGCCAGCACCTCGGACAGGTCCCGGGAAGCTTTCTTT.

The chain combines TRBV19 with TRBJ1-5; 10 bases align to TRBD1. CDR1 and CDR2 (germline): LNHDA, SQIVND (reference sequence). The CDR3 sequence is 15 residues long. V dropped 10 bases and J dropped 3; count of bases not matched to a gene: 9. The CDR3 loop is CATSPGQGPNQPQHF. CDR3 sequence (DNA): TGTGCCACCAGCCCGGGACAGGGGCCCAATCAGCCCCAGCATTTT.

The V gene is TRBV5-1, the J gene TRBJ2-2; D perhaps matches TRBD2 (5 bases). This CDR3 spans 15 amino acids. CDR1 and CDR2 from the germline V gene are SGHRS and YFSETQ. V lost 4 bases to trimming and J lost 1 base, with 11 bases between them. CDR3 DNA sequence: TGCGCCAGCAGCCTCATGCGGGTGAACACCGGGGAGCTGTTTTTT. As protein: CASSLMRVNTGELFF.

This clone was picked up a small number of times. V is TRBV6-1 and J is TRBJ2-7; 9 bases align to TRBD2. The CDR3 length is 14 residues. J lost 2 bases, V lost 4 bases, and 3 bases had no gene match. The germline V gene encodes CDR1 MNHNS and CDR2 SASEGT. CDR3 sequence reads: CASSGSGGTYEQYF. The CDR3 DNA reads as TGTGCCAGCAGTGGTAGCGGGGGAACCTACGAGCAGTACTTC.

The chain combines TRBV5-4 with TRBJ2-3; no definite D call. V gave up 0 bases and J gave up 0 bases, with 20 bases separating them. This CDR3 region has 19 residues. CDR1 is SGHNT and CDR2 is YYREEE in the germline V gene (reference sequence). CDR3 in DNA: TGTGCCAGCAGCTTGGTCCTTGCTAGTTACGACTCTAGCACAGATACGCAGTATTTT. Protein product: CASSLVLASYDSSTDTQYF.

The CDR3 here is CASSPGEYGYTF. The CDR3 bases are TGTGCCAGCAGTCCAGGGGAGTATGGCTACACCTTC. This chain uses TRBV27 with TRBJ1-2, with D perhaps matching TRBD1 (6 bases). Germline loops: CDR1 MNHEY, CDR2 SMNVEV (reference sequence). The CDR3 is 12 residues long. The V end lost 5 bases, the J end lost 5 bases, and 9 bases lay between the germline ends.

The gene calls are TRBV11-3 and TRBJ2-7; D not resolved. The CDR3 consists of 14 residues. The germline V gene has CDR1 SGHNT and CDR2 YENEEA. Trimming shortened V by 2 bases and J by 0 bases, and 8 bases separated the two germline ends. Written as DNA, the CDR3 is TGTGCCAGCAGCTTACTCGCCGGCTCCTACGAGCAGTACTTC. Protein: CASSLLAGSYEQYF.

This chain connects TRBV9 to TRBJ1-2, with D possibly matching TRBD1 (6 bases). Germline CDR1 is SGDLS and CDR2 is YYNGEE. The V gene lost 6 bases and the J gene lost 1 base, with 13 bases spanning the gap. The CDR3 spans 14 residues. The CDR3 reads CASTWTEHNYGYTF. CDR3 coding DNA: TGTGCCAGCACCTGGACAGAACATAACTATGGCTACACCTTC.